This T cell receptor (beta chain) was sequenced in a study of blood T cell repertoires in COVID-19. Study-wide context: The United States, Italy and Spain supplied acute and convalescent COVID-19 samples.

Method: immunoSEQ multiplex PCR; TCRdb's copy keeps in-frame clones and lacks some. Found here are over 200,000 clones, less than 90% of them singletons; the top ten hold over 1.5%. The germline CDR1 and CDR2 sequences are MDHEN and SYDVKM. V was pared by 6 bases and J by 5 bases, with 18 bases of the junction left unmatched. The CDR3 extends over 17 amino acids. The receptor was isolated from a man in his forties with active or convalescent COVID-19. Input material: peripheral blood. This chain links TRBV28 with TRBJ1-2; 7 nucleotides align to TRBD1. As DNA, the CDR3 is TGTGCCAGCAGGACAGGGAGCTCACTTTGGTCTAGGTATGGCTACACCTTC. Amino acids: CASRTGSSLWSRYGYTF.